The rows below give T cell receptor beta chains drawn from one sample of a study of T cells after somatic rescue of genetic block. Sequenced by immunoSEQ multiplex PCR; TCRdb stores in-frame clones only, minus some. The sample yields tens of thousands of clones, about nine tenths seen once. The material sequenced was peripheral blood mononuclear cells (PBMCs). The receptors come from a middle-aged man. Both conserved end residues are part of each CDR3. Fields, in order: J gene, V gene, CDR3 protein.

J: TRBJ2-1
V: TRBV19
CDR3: CASSIVLQTEQFF

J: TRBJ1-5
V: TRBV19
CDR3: CASSIGQLRNQPQHF

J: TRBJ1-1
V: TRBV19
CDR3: CASSMPREYTEAFF

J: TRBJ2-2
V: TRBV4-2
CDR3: CASSQDWGGELFF

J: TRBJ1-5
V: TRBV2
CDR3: CASSLTGGNQPQHF

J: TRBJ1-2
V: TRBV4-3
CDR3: CASSPGQGARYGYTF

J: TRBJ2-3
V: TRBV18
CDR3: CASSPLSGGYTQYF

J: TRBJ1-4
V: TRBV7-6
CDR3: CASSLVPTGESTNEKLFF

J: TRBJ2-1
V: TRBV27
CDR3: CASSSSGNEQFF

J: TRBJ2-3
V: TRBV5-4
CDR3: CASSLGTSGGVTDTQYF

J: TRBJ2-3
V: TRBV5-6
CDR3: CASSLRGFSTDTQYF

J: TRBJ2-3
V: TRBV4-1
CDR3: CASSQPGLANSTDTQYF

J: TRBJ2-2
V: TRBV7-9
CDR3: CASSPVGRPNTGELFF

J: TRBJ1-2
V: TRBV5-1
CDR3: CASSPRTGPANYGYTF

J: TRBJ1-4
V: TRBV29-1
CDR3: CSVEGVGQTNEKLFF

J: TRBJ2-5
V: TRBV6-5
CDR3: CASSTGTGGQETQYF

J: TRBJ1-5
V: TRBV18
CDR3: CASSPGGHQPQHF

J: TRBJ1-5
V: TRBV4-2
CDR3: CASSQAGRSNQPQHF

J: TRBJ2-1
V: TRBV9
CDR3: CASSVSLAGMSSYNEQFF

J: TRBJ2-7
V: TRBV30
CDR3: CAWMGQEEKYF

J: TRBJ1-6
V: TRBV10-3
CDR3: CAISESLEGNSPLHF

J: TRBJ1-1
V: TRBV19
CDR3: CASSLGGATEAFF

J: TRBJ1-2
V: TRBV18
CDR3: CASSPRSRPEAPGYGYTF

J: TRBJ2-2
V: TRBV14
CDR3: CASSQGGRDRNTGELFF

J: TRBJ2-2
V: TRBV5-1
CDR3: CASSLLQGTAGELFF

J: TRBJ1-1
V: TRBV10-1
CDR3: CASSDGSSASNTEAFF

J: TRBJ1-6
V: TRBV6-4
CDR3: CASSDSSRNSPLHF

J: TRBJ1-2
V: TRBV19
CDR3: CASSVQGPTGYTF

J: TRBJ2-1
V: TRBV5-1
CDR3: CASSLGLGTGAFF

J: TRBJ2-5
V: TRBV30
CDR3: CAWTQSGGPQETQYF

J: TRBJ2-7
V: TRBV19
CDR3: CAVRSGYEQYF

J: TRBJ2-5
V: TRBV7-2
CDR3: CASSLGGRKETQYF

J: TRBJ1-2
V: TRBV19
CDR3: CASSMVDLRNGYTF

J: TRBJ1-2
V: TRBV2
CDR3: CASSETRGLGGYTF

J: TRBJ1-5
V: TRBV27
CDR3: CASRRGDSNQPQHF

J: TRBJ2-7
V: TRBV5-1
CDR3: CASSADRGISYEQYF

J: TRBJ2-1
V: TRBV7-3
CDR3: CASSLRETRGDEQFF

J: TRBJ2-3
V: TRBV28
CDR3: CASSPAGSGASTDTQYF

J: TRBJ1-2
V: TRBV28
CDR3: CASSLTQMGSSYGYTF

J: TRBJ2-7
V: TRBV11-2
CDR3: CASSNSGRALYEQYF

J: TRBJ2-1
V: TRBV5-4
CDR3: CASSLRFSGRSGEQFF

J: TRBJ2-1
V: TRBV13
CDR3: CASSHAGSGGAIEQFF

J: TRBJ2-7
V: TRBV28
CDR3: CASSLEHFLTEQYF

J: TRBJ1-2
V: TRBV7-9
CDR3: CASSLALGPGYGYTF

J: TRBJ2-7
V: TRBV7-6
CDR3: CASSLVDRGNEQYF

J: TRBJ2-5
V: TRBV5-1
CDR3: CASSLGLLSGNDGETQYF

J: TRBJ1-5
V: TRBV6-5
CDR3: CASSPGVYSNQPQHF

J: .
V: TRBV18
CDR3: CASSPTPRREASYEQYF

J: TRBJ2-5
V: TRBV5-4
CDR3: CASSLEGQETQYF

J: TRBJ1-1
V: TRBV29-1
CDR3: CSVAGGRIEAFF

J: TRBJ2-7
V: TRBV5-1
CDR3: CASSTGLAGVYEQYF

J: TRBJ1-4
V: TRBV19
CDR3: CASSGGTNEKLFF

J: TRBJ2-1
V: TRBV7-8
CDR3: CASSLAPSSYNEQFF

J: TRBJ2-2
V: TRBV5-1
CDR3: CASSQTANTGELFF

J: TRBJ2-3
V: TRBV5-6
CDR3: CASSLAVLAGSTDTQYF